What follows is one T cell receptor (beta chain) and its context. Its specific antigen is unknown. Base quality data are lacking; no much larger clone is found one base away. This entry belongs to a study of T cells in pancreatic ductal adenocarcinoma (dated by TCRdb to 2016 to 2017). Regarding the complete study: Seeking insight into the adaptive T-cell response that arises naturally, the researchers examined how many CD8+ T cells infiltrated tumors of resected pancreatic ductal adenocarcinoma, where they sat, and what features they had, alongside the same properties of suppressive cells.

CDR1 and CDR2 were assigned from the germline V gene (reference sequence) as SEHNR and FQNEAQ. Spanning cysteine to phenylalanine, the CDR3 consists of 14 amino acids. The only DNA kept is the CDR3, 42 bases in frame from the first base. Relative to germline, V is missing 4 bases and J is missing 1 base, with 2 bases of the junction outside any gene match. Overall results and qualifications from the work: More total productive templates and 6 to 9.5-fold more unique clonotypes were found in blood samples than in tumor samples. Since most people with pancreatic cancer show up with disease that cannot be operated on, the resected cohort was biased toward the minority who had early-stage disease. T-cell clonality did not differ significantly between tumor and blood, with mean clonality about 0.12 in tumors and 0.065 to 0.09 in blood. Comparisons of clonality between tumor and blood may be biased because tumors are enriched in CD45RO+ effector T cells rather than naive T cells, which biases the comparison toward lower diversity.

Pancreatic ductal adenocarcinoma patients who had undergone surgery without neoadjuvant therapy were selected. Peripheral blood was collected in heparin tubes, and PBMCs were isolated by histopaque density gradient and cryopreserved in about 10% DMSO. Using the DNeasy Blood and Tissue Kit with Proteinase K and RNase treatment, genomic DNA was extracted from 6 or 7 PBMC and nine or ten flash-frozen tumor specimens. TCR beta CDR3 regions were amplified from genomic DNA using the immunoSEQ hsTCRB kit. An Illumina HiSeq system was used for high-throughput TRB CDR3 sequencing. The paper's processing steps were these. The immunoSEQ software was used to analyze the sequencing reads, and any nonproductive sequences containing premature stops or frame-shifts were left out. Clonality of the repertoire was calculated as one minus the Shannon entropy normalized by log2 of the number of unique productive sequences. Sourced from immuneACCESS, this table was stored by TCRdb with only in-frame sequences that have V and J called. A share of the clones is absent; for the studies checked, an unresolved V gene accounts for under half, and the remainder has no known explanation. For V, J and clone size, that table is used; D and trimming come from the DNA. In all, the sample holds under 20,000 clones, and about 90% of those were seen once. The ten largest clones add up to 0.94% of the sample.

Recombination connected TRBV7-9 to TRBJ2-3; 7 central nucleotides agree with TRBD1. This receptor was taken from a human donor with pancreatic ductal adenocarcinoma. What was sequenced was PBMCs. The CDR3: CASSSGQGTDTQYF. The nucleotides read TGTGCCAGCAGCTCCGGACAGGGCACAGATACGCAGTATTTT.